This T cell receptor (beta chain) stems from a study of graft-versus-host responses after intestinal transplantation. Study in general: Recipients got multivisceral, liver-intestinal, or isolated intestinal transplants. All recipients were given anti-thymocyte globulin induction, and tacrolimus and steroids were then administered for approximately 3 years.

Generated by immunoSEQ multiplex PCR, the TCRdb table keeps only in-frame clones and is missing some. The table lists 62,000 or so clones, 70% to 90% of them singletons. Of note for this clone: The antigen remains undetermined.

Study-level findings and limits: Some GvH clones appeared in ileal mucosa or blood before recipient bone marrow.

Germline CDR1 MGHDK, CDR2 SYGVNS. The junction had 9 bases not matched to a gene; V was cut back by 7 bases and J by 1 base. CDR3 size: 15 residues. This receptor was taken from a human patient who received an intestinal transplant, so some T cells may come from the graft donor. The rearrangement joins TRBV25-1 to TRBJ2-5; 7 nucleotides align to TRBD2. The input for sequencing was PBMCs, taken 26 days after transplant. This CDR3 is CASNFLAGGQETQYF. The CDR3 DNA reads TGTGCCAGCAACTTTTTAGCGGGCGGCCAAGAGACCCAGTACTTC.